This is a list of T cell receptor beta chains from one sample in a study of blood T cell repertoires in COVID-19. Only in-frame clones appear in the TCRdb table, and some are missing; sequencing was by immunoSEQ multiplex PCR. The sample shows roughly 200,000 clones, about nine tenths of them seen only once. Source material: PBMCs or T cells enriched from blood (not recorded which). These receptors all stem from a man aged 25-45 years who had recovered from COVID-19. Both conserved end residues are part of each CDR3. Each record gives: CDR3 length, J gene, V gene, CDR3 protein.

cdr3_length: 18; j_call: TRBJ2-3; v_call: TRBV11-2; cdr3_aa: CASSIRLAGGPSTDTQYF
cdr3_length: 15; j_call: TRBJ2-7; v_call: TRBV28; cdr3_aa: CASSTPSRVTYEQYF
cdr3_length: 15; j_call: TRBJ2-7; v_call: TRBV19; cdr3_aa: CASSTPGTMAYEQYF
cdr3_length: 13; j_call: TRBJ1-5; v_call: TRBV19; cdr3_aa: CASSLRVMQPQHF
cdr3_length: 17; j_call: TRBJ1-1; v_call: TRBV30; cdr3_aa: CAWSVGVIIGMNTEAFF
cdr3_length: 15; j_call: TRBJ2-1; v_call: TRBV9; cdr3_aa: CASSVVVGLDNEQFF
cdr3_length: 14; j_call: TRBJ1-1; v_call: TRBV6-5; cdr3_aa: CASRTGTVNTEAFF
cdr3_length: 15; j_call: TRBJ1-5; v_call: TRBV19; cdr3_aa: CASSIQGSSNQPQHF
cdr3_length: 17; j_call: TRBJ2-1; v_call: TRBV4-2; cdr3_aa: CASSQETGTGPYNEQFF
cdr3_length: 17; j_call: TRBJ2-7; v_call: TRBV11-2; cdr3_aa: CASSLGQGAGFSYEQYF
cdr3_length: 16; j_call: TRBJ1-3; v_call: TRBV7-2; cdr3_aa: CASSFELGGGGNTIYF
cdr3_length: 15; j_call: TRBJ2-1; v_call: TRBV5-1; cdr3_aa: CASSLRAGDGVEQFF
cdr3_length: 13; j_call: TRBJ1-2; v_call: TRBV4-2; cdr3_aa: CASTRDSNYGYTF
cdr3_length: 15; j_call: TRBJ1-1; v_call: TRBV11-3; cdr3_aa: CASSSGQGGHTEAFF
cdr3_length: 14; j_call: TRBJ2-7; v_call: TRBV6-5; cdr3_aa: CASSYWGSRATAGF
cdr3_length: 14; j_call: TRBJ2-7; v_call: TRBV19; cdr3_aa: CATGTSGGAYEQYF
cdr3_length: 13; j_call: TRBJ2-7; v_call: TRBV10-1; cdr3_aa: CASSAQLDYEQYF
cdr3_length: 17; j_call: TRBJ2-6; v_call: TRBV3-1/TRBV3-2; cdr3_aa: CASLGSSGRLGANVLTF
cdr3_length: 15; j_call: TRBJ2-1; v_call: TRBV10-3; cdr3_aa: CAIGNASGRAREQFF
cdr3_length: 11; j_call: TRBJ2-1; v_call: TRBV29-1; cdr3_aa: CSAGLYNEQFF
cdr3_length: 16; j_call: TRBJ2-5; v_call: TRBV6-5; cdr3_aa: CASSYSQTGLKETQYF
cdr3_length: 15; j_call: TRBJ1-5; v_call: TRBV5-6; cdr3_aa: CASSLGGVSNQPQHF
cdr3_length: 16; j_call: TRBJ2-2; v_call: TRBV19; cdr3_aa: CASSINAGANTGELFF
cdr3_length: 13; j_call: TRBJ2-3; v_call: TRBV4-1; cdr3_aa: CASSQSRLDTQYF
cdr3_length: 14; j_call: TRBJ2-5; v_call: TRBV13; cdr3_aa: CASSLGTGPETQYF
cdr3_length: 12; j_call: TRBJ2-7; v_call: TRBV18; cdr3_aa: CASSPDRGSGYF
cdr3_length: 13; j_call: TRBJ2-2; v_call: TRBV6-5; cdr3_aa: CASSSGFTGELFF
cdr3_length: 15; j_call: TRBJ2-7; v_call: TRBV5-1; cdr3_aa: CASSFGTEPLDEQYF
cdr3_length: 15; j_call: TRBJ2-7; v_call: TRBV3-1/TRBV3-2; cdr3_aa: CASSPGTSGIYEQYF
cdr3_length: 13; j_call: TRBJ2-1; v_call: TRBV4-3; cdr3_aa: CASSQDAEDEQFF
cdr3_length: 18; j_call: TRBJ2-2; v_call: TRBV4-3; cdr3_aa: CASSQARLAGVWTGELFF
cdr3_length: 15; j_call: TRBJ2-2; v_call: TRBV30; cdr3_aa: CACTKLIQGAGELFF
cdr3_length: 13; j_call: TRBJ1-2; v_call: TRBV5-4; cdr3_aa: CASSLRQGGGYTF
cdr3_length: 14; j_call: TRBJ2-1; v_call: TRBV27; cdr3_aa: CATQDLAHYNEQFF
cdr3_length: 14; j_call: TRBJ2-1; v_call: TRBV30; cdr3_aa: CAWSGSGVYNEQFF
cdr3_length: 18; j_call: TRBJ2-1; v_call: TRBV11-2; cdr3_aa: CASSLDGLAGVPYNEQFF
cdr3_length: 14; j_call: TRBJ1-2; v_call: TRBV6-2/TRBV6-3; cdr3_aa: CASSYRTTNYGYTF
cdr3_length: 12; j_call: TRBJ1-2; v_call: TRBV3-1/TRBV3-2; cdr3_aa: CASSQADRGYTF
cdr3_length: 15; j_call: TRBJ2-7; v_call: TRBV7-2; cdr3_aa: CASSRTGTGEFEQYF
cdr3_length: 16; j_call: TRBJ2-1; v_call: TRBV5-4; cdr3_aa: CASSLGGGGARNEQFF
cdr3_length: 14; j_call: TRBJ1-5; v_call: TRBV30; cdr3_aa: CAWRGVYSNQPQHF
cdr3_length: 14; j_call: TRBJ1-6; v_call: TRBV6-5; cdr3_aa: CASSYGQRNSPLHF
cdr3_length: 14; j_call: TRBJ1-2; v_call: TRBV30; cdr3_aa: CACRRGGQAYGYTF
cdr3_length: 15; j_call: TRBJ2-1; v_call: TRBV11-1; cdr3_aa: CASSFGTSGSNEQFF
cdr3_length: 15; j_call: TRBJ2-6; v_call: TRBV15; cdr3_aa: CATREHRSGANVLTF
cdr3_length: 15; j_call: TRBJ1-2; v_call: TRBV9; cdr3_aa: CASSTDYLTGGGYTF